Sequencing of this TCR beta chain was carried out in a study of blood T cell repertoires in COVID-19. There are 14 residues in the CDR3. Germline loops: CDR1 SNHLY, CDR2 FYNNEI. Trimming stripped 7 bases from V and 7 bases from J, with 17 bases between. Produced via immunoSEQ multiplex PCR; TCRdb's table is partial and in-frame only. The table has about 60,000 clones, approximately 80% seen once; the top ten hold about 20%. The rearrangement uses TRBV2 and TRBJ1-5; D is perhaps TRBD1 (6 bases). Sequencing input: peripheral blood. This receptor was identified in a man under 40 with COVID-19, enrolled during active disease. The CDR3 nucleotides read TGTGCCAGCACCCCAGGACAGAATTGGCAGCCCCAGCATTTT. It is translated as CASTPGQNWQPQHF.